The 22 T cell receptor beta chains below come from one sample, sequenced in a study of blood T cell repertoires in COVID-19. Clones were read by immunoSEQ multiplex PCR, and TCRdb kept only the in-frame ones, dropping some. The data contain a few hundred thousand clones, more than 65% of them seen just once; the ten biggest clones take up approximately 10%. The sequenced sample consisted of peripheral blood. These TCRs come from a man aged 45 to 65 with active or convalescent COVID-19.

V is TRBV18 and J is TRBJ2-3, with 7 bases lining up with TRBD1. The CDR3 has 16 residues. V trimming: 6 bases; J trimming: 9 bases; junction bases outside the gene matches: 18. The germline V gene has CDR1 KGHSH and CDR2 LQKENI. The CDR3 DNA follows: TGTGCCAGCTCGCCCCCCGGGACAGCGGTCGGAGTCACGCAGTATTTT. Translated, it gives CASSPPGTAVGVTQYF.

CDR3: CASSLQYTGNEQFF. The CDR3 DNA is TGTGCCAGCAGCCTACAGTACACGGGAAATGAGCAGTTCTTC. The rearrangement uses TRBV5-5 and TRBJ2-1; TRBD2 is a possible D gene (5 bases). CDR1 and CDR2 from the germline V gene are SGHKS and YYEKEE (reference sequence). The V and J ends lost 4 bases and 7 bases respectively, with 15 bases between them. This CDR3 comprises 14 residues.

The CDR3 reads CAISEKGLGYNEQFF. Here the CDR3 DNA reads TGTGCCATCAGTGAGAAAGGACTGGGTTACAATGAGCAGTTCTTC. The chain combines TRBV10-3 with TRBJ2-1; TRBD2 is a possible D gene (5 bases). Germline V CDR1 and CDR2: ENHRY, SYGVKD. Trimming removed 2 bases at V and 4 bases at J, with 12 bases between. This CDR3 comprises 15 residues.

The chain carries TRBV28 and TRBJ1-2, with 7 bases that match TRBD1. Trimming took 4 bases from V and 1 from J; bases not matched to a gene: 9. CDR3 length equals 16 residues. Looked up from germline, CDR1 is MDHEN and CDR2 is SYDVKM. CDR3 DNA sequence: TGTGCCAGCAGTTCGCACGGGACAGATTTTAACTATGGCTACACCTTC. Protein sequence: CASSSHGTDFNYGYTF.

CDR3 loop: CATKPRGTAGTQYF. The CDR3 DNA follows: TGTGCCACCAAGCCCCGGGGGACCGCGGGGACCCAGTACTTC. The rearrangement uses TRBV27 and TRBJ2-5; possible D gene TRBD2, 6 bases. Germline values: CDR1 MNHEY, CDR2 SMNVEV (reference sequence). The length of the CDR3 is 14 residues. The V end lost 10 bases, the J end lost 7 bases, and 22 bases lay between the germline ends.

The chain has TRBV21-1 and TRBJ2-5; no DNA check was done on the table's D call, TRBD2. TRBV21-1 is a recognized pseudogene. This CDR3 region has 15 residues. Written as DNA, the CDR3 is TGTGCCAGCAGCCCCCGGGCTAGCGGGTTTGAGACCCAGTACTTC. Its translation: CASSPRASGFETQYF.

The chain joins TRBV9 to TRBJ1-2; 7 bases are shared with TRBD1. Losses at the gene ends were 0 bases for V and 7 bases for J; bases not matched to a gene: 6. Germline CDR1 is SGDLS and CDR2 is YYNGEE. The CDR3 has 14 residues. CDR3 in DNA: TGTGCCAGCAGCGTAGAGGGGGCGCTTGGTGGCTACACCTTC. This codes for CASSVEGALGGYTF.

On this clone itself: Other DNA sequences of this sample code for an identical CDR3. The genes are TRBV27 and TRBJ2-1; the match to TRBD2 covers 9 bases. The CDR3 loop spans 14 amino acids. Germline V gives CDR1 MNHEY, CDR2 SMNVEV (reference sequence). The trim removed 5 bases at V and 1 base at J, leaving 0 bases unmatched. The CDR3 reads CASSLAGSYNEQFF. CDR3 sequence (DNA): TGTGCCAGCAGTCTAGCGGGATCCTACAATGAGCAGTTCTTC.

The chain is built from TRBV7-8 and TRBJ2-7; TRBD2 is a possible D gene (5 bases). Germline loops: CDR1 SGHVS, CDR2 FQNEAQ. V was pared by 0 bases and J by 9 bases, with 9 bases between. This CDR3 is 12 amino acids long. The DNA of the CDR3 is TGTGCCAGCAGCTTAGCGCAGAGCGGGCAGTACTTC. Its translation is CASSLAQSGQYF.

This chain links TRBV27 with TRBJ2-7; a possible D gene is TRBD1 (6 bases). Per germline, CDR1 MNHEY and CDR2 SMNVEV (reference sequence). The V and J ends lost 0 bases and 2 bases respectively, with 11 bases between them. The length of the CDR3 is 15 residues. The CDR3 sequence is CASSLSGTTTYEQYF. CDR3 coding DNA: TGTGCCAGCAGTTTATCAGGGACAACAACCTACGAGCAGTACTTC.

The chain employs TRBV20-1 and TRBJ1-4; D is possibly TRBD1 (6 bases). Germline loops: CDR1 DFQATT, CDR2 SNEGSKA (reference sequence). Deletions cut 3 bases from V and 8 bases from J, with 19 bases between. This CDR3 comprises 15 residues. CDR3 in amino acids: CSASIRGPDREKLFF. The CDR3 DNA follows: TGCAGTGCTAGTATCAGGGGCCCGGACCGAGAAAAACTGTTTTTT.

The chain uses TRBV27 and TRBJ2-5; D is uncertain. Germline loops: CDR1 MNHEY, CDR2 SMNVEV (reference sequence). V was shortened by 4 bases and J by 7 bases, with 13 bases between the two germline ends. This CDR3 contains 13 residues. The CDR3 bases are TGTGCCAGCAGTTCCGCTAGTTTCGGGACCCAGTACTTC. Translating gives CASSSASFGTQYF.

The genes are TRBV6-5 and TRBJ2-2; no clear D gene. The CDR3 runs to 14 residues. Germline lookup yields CDR1 MNHEY and CDR2 SVGAGI. Trimming removed 7 bases at V and 3 bases at J, with 12 bases between. The CDR3 DNA is TGTGCCAGCATTAACGAGCGCCACACCGGGGAGCTGTTTTTT. Its protein product is CASINERHTGELFF.

The rearrangement joins TRBV9 to TRBJ2-1; 7 nucleotides line up with TRBD2. V was pared by 0 bases and J by 7 bases, with 4 bases of the junction left unmatched. Germline lookup yields CDR1 SGDLS and CDR2 YYNGEE. The CDR3 has 14 residues. CDR3 sequence reads: CASSVVAGVNEQFF. The CDR3 coding sequence is TGTGCCAGCAGCGTAGTCGCGGGGGTTAATGAGCAGTTCTTC.

This chain uses TRBV20-1 with TRBJ2-7; TRBD2 is a possible D gene (5 bases). The CDR3 is 11 residues long. The germline V gene has CDR1 DFQATT and CDR2 SNEGSKA (reference sequence). The ends were cut back, 0 bases at V and 9 bases at J, with 9 bases in the middle. CDR3 bases: TGCAGTGCTAGAGATGGAGGTCGGCAGTACTTC. This sequence encodes CSARDGGRQYF.

V is TRBV28 and J is TRBJ2-1, with 11 bases identical to TRBD2. J lost 3 bases, V lost 3 bases, and 19 bases had no gene match. The CDR3 runs 21 residues. CDR1 is MDHEN, CDR2 SYDVKM, per germline. The CDR3 DNA follows: TGTGCCAGCAGTTTTCCCACATCAGTTAGCGGGAGGGCCGCGCTCTACAATGAGCAGTTCTTC. Protein product: CASSFPTSVSGRAALYNEQFF. The full variable domain, with the rest looked up from reference TRBV28 and TRBJ2-1, is DVKVTQSSRYLVKRTGEKVFLECVQDMDHENMFWYRQDPGLGLRLIYFSYDVKMKEKGDIPEGYSVSREKKERFSLILESASTNQTSMYLCASSFPTSVSGRAALYNEQFFGPGTRLTVL.

This clone is a singleton in its sample. This chain's CDR3 is CSASRAGQSSDTQYF. In DNA, the CDR3 is TGCAGTGCTAGTCGGGCAGGGCAATCCTCAGATACGCAGTATTTT. The chain is built from TRBV20-1 and TRBJ2-3, with a weak D call TRBD1 (5 bases). CDR1 and CDR2 (germline): DFQATT, SNEGSKA (reference sequence). The CDR3 loop spans 15 amino acids. With 3 bases removed from V and 4 bases from J, the gap between germline ends came to 17 bases.

V and J are TRBV24-1 and TRBJ1-5, with D unclear. This CDR3 spans 14 amino acids. V was trimmed by 2 bases and J by 0 bases, leaving 4 bases between them. The germline V gene has CDR1 KGHDR and CDR2 SFDVKD. CDR3 region: CATSDYYSNQPQHF. The CDR3, as DNA: TGTGCCACCAGTGATTACTATAGCAATCAGCCCCAGCATTTT.

Turning to this clone: Germline and junction disagree at one end, which may indicate a read error. The rearrangement links TRBV25-1 to TRBJ2-7, with D tentatively TRBD1 or TRBD2 (6 bases each). The CDR3 sequence is 13 residues long. Per the germline V gene, CDR1 is MGHDK and CDR2 is SYGVNS. For the CDR3, the DNA is TGTGCCAGCACTGAACAGGGAGGCTACGAGCAGTACTTC. Translation gives CASTEQGGYEQYF.

V usage is TRBV3-1 (or the pseudogene TRBV3-2) and J usage is TRBJ1-4; 10 nucleotides agree with TRBD1. The CDR3 loop spans 16 amino acids. V was pared by 8 bases and J by 3 bases, with 9 bases of the junction left unmatched. The germline CDR1 and CDR2 sequences are LGHDT and YNNKEL (reference sequence). The CDR3 DNA is TGTGCCAGCCGGGACAGGGGTAGTGGAGCTAATGAAAAACTGTTTTTT. As protein: CASRDRGSGANEKLFF.

This sequence joins TRBV27 and TRBJ2-2; TRBD1 matches 8 bases. This CDR3 is 16 amino acids long. After removal of 3 bases from V and 6 bases from J, the junction contained 9 bases not matched to a gene. In germline, CDR1 is MNHEY, CDR2 SMNVEV (reference sequence). The CDR3 nucleotides read TGTGCCAGCAGTTTCTCGGAGACAGGGGCCCCCGGGGAGCTGTTTTTT. Its translation is CASSFSETGAPGELFF.

V is TRBV7-2 and J is TRBJ2-7, with D perhaps TRBD1 (6 bases). The CDR3 is 13 amino acids. Trimming removed 0 bases from V and 5 bases from J, with 8 bases in between. The germline V gene encodes CDR1 SGHTA and CDR2 FQGNSA. The CDR3 region has the DNA TGTGCCAGCAGCTTAGCCCCAGGGGACGAGCAGTACGTC. Its protein is CASSLAPGDEQYV.